The rows below give T cell receptor beta chains drawn from one sample of a study of monozygotic twins with inflammatory bowel disease. After re-calling the 5' RACE reads, TCRdb lists one entry per CDR3 protein, DNA absent. The listing contains about 300,000 distinct CDR3 sequences. The specimen was blood. The receptor source for this set is a human donor with ulcerative colitis or Crohn's disease, or a healthy co-twin of an affected twin (not recorded which). Both conserved end residues are part of each CDR3.

V gene,J gene,CDR3 protein
TRBV18,TRBJ2-1,CASSPPYNEQFF
TRBV7-2,TRBJ2-2,CASSSGLGPGELFF
TRBV12-3/TRBV12-4,TRBJ2-7,CASRPSWGGAVGEQYF
TRBV28,TRBJ2-7,CASRQGLAGFGYEQYF
TRBV5-1,TRBJ1-4,CASKIIGSGARNEKLFF
TRBV18,TRBJ1-2,CASSPPARGNAGYTF
TRBV15,TRBJ2-7,CATSRILGPYEQYF
TRBV9,TRBJ1-6,CAGSAGQGPRSYNSPLHF
TRBV7-8,TRBJ2-1,CASSLFSVNNEQFF
TRBV2,TRBJ2-5,CASRDTGSRETQYF
TRBV30,TRBJ2-7,CAWRRPSGSGEQYF
TRBV5-1,TRBJ2-7,CASSLTGTATREQYF
TRBV7-8,TRBJ2-1,CASSSKVGLAGHNEQFF
TRBV12-3/TRBV12-4,TRBJ1-5,CASSFGLGNQPQHF
TRBV7-9,TRBJ1-3,CASSLGSLPSGNTIYF
TRBV12-3/TRBV12-4,TRBJ2-7,CASSGDRVGEQYF
TRBV7-9,TRBJ1-1,CASSFPTQGPEAFF
TRBV19,TRBJ1-4,CASTTDRGRLTNEKLFF
TRBV3-1,TRBJ1-2,CASSQQTGLGGYTF
TRBV9,TRBJ2-7,CASSVVGDSYEQYF
TRBV29-1,TRBJ2-1,CSVEATSGVGSYNEQFF
TRBV30,TRBJ1-5,CAWSWRDVQPQHF
TRBV12-3/TRBV12-4,TRBJ2-3,CASSYSGGSDTQYF
TRBV6-2/TRBV6-3,TRBJ2-2,CASSPTSGRTGELFF
TRBV18,TRBJ2-1,CASSPPFANEQFF
TRBV12-3/TRBV12-4,TRBJ1-4,CASRTTGTGRRDEKLFF
TRBV7-2,TRBJ2-3,CASSHDSTSTDTQYF
TRBV7-2,TRBJ2-3,CASSLERGDTQYF
TRBV15,TRBJ2-7,CATKLWDRGYDEQYF
TRBV7-2,TRBJ1-1,CASSFNRPTVMNTEAFF
TRBV12-3/TRBV12-4,TRBJ2-1,CASSRRGGMDEQFF
TRBV29-1,TRBJ2-7,CSVEVARPYEQYF
TRBV28,TRBJ2-7,CASLGTASSYEQYF
TRBV20-1,TRBJ2-3,CSARDPPLGRRSDTQYF
TRBV12-3/TRBV12-4,TRBJ2-3,CASSQIDTQYF
TRBV5-1,TRBJ2-1,CASTKRESSYNEQFF
TRBV9,TRBJ2-3,CASSVGGAESTDTQYF
TRBV5-1,TRBJ1-1,CASSLTTDREAFF
TRBV25-1,TRBJ2-3,CASSGTRAGTSGSDTQYF
TRBV29-1,TRBJ1-4,CSVQDRDEKLFF
TRBV5-1,TRBJ1-2,CASSTGQYGYTF
TRBV7-7,TRBJ2-5,CASSLNPGGQETQYF
TRBV29-1,TRBJ2-3,CSVVVSTDTQYF
TRBV5-1,TRBJ2-1,CASSLVGGAYNEQFF
TRBV6-2/TRBV6-3,TRBJ2-7,CASSYWGYEQYF
TRBV7-2,TRBJ1-5,CASSLGGVGNQPQHF
TRBV12-3/TRBV12-4,TRBJ2-3,CASSFARVMTQYF
TRBV2,TRBJ2-3,CASSITGGRTDTQYF